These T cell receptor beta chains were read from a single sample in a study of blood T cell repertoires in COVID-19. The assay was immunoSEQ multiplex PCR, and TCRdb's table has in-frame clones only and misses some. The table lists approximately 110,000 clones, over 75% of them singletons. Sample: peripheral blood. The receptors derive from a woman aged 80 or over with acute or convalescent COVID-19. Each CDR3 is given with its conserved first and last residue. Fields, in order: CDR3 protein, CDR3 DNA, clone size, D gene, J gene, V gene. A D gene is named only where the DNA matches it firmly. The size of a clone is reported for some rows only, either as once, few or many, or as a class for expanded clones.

CDR3 protein: CASSLSSGTPYNEQFF
CDR3 DNA: TGCGCCAGCAGCTTGTCATCCGGGACACCATACAATGAGCAGTTCTTC
clone size: -
D gene: -
J gene: TRBJ2-1
V gene: TRBV5-1

CDR3 protein: CASSVSGDLDFSGNTIYF
CDR3 DNA: TGTGCCAGCAGCGTTTCAGGGGACCTAGACTTCTCTGGAAACACCATATATTTT
clone size: -
D gene: -
J gene: TRBJ1-3
V gene: TRBV9

CDR3 protein: CASSLGLAVDEKLFF
CDR3 DNA: TGTGCCAGCAGTCTGGGGCTCGCTGTGGATGAAAAACTGTTTTTT
clone size: once
D gene: -
J gene: TRBJ1-4
V gene: TRBV6-5

CDR3 protein: CASSEQGPPLHF
CDR3 DNA: TGTGCCAGCAGTGAACAGGGTCCACCCCTCCACTTT
clone size: -
D gene: -
J gene: TRBJ1-6
V gene: TRBV2

CDR3 protein: CASSTGTGVSPLHF
CDR3 DNA: TGCGCCAGCAGTACCGGGACAGGGGTTTCACCCCTCCACTTT
clone size: few
D gene: TRBD1
J gene: TRBJ1-6
V gene: TRBV5-1

CDR3 protein: CASSPGTSNEQFF
CDR3 DNA: TGTGCCAGCAGCCCCGGGACTAGCAATGAGCAGTTCTTC
clone size: -
D gene: TRBD2
J gene: TRBJ2-1
V gene: TRBV9

CDR3 protein: CATRGVETQYF
CDR3 DNA: TGTGCCACCAGGGGGGTTGAGACCCAGTACTTC
clone size: -
D gene: -
J gene: TRBJ2-5
V gene: TRBV19

CDR3 protein: CASSLKGAHYNEQFF
CDR3 DNA: TGTGCCAGCAGCTTAAAAGGGGCCCACTACAATGAGCAGTTCTTC
clone size: -
D gene: -
J gene: TRBJ2-1
V gene: TRBV7-3

CDR3 protein: CASSSGTGGPNEKLFF
CDR3 DNA: TGTGCCAGCAGCTCTGGGACAGGGGGGCCTAATGAAAAACTGTTTTTT
clone size: -
D gene: TRBD1
J gene: TRBJ1-4
V gene: TRBV5-4

CDR3 protein: CASSETGYNEQFF
CDR3 DNA: TGTGCCAGCAGTGAAACAGGGTACAATGAGCAGTTCTTC
clone size: -
D gene: -
J gene: TRBJ2-1
V gene: TRBV2

CDR3 protein: CASSTLTGDYGYTF
CDR3 DNA: TGTGCCAGCAGCACCCTGACAGGAGACTATGGCTACACCTTC
clone size: -
D gene: -
J gene: TRBJ1-2
V gene: TRBV11-2

CDR3 protein: CASSLDGGIGEKLFF
CDR3 DNA: TGTGCCAGCAGCTTAGACGGGGGGATCGGTGAAAAACTGTTTTTT
clone size: once
D gene: -
J gene: TRBJ1-4
V gene: TRBV7-9

CDR3 protein: CASSIDRGTEAFF
CDR3 DNA: TGTGCCAGTAGTATAGACAGGGGCACTGAAGCTTTCTTT
clone size: -
D gene: -
J gene: TRBJ1-1
V gene: TRBV19

CDR3 protein: CASSPPGRQGFEAFF
CDR3 DNA: TGTGCCAGCTCACCACCCGGTCGGCAGGGTTTCGAAGCTTTCTTT
clone size: -
D gene: -
J gene: TRBJ1-1
V gene: TRBV18

CDR3 protein: CASIDRGLIQPQHF
CDR3 DNA: TGTGCCAGCATCGACAGGGGGCTGATTCAGCCCCAGCATTTT
clone size: -
D gene: TRBD1
J gene: TRBJ1-5
V gene: TRBV6-5

CDR3 protein: CASSQGLTEAFF
CDR3 DNA: TGTGCCAGCAGTCAGGGGTTGACTGAAGCTTTCTTT
clone size: -
D gene: -
J gene: TRBJ1-1
V gene: TRBV28

CDR3 protein: CASSYSSGAGSPLHF
CDR3 DNA: TGTGCCAGCAGTTACTCTTCAGGGGCTGGTTCACCCCTCCACTTT
clone size: -
D gene: -
J gene: TRBJ1-6
V gene: TRBV6-2/TRBV6-3

CDR3 protein: CASSSGQENSPLHF
CDR3 DNA: TGCGCCAGCAGCTCCGGACAAGAAAATTCACCCCTCCACTTT
clone size: -
D gene: -
J gene: TRBJ1-6
V gene: TRBV5-1

CDR3 protein: CASSPRQAYEQYF
CDR3 DNA: TGCGCCAGCAGTCCTAGACAGGCCTACGAGCAGTACTTC
clone size: -
D gene: -
J gene: TRBJ2-7
V gene: TRBV23-1

CDR3 protein: CASSLRGTEAFF
CDR3 DNA: TGTGCCAGCAGCCTCAGGGGAACTGAAGCTTTCTTT
clone size: few
D gene: -
J gene: TRBJ1-1
V gene: TRBV11-2

CDR3 protein: CASSRLRGGLYNEQFF
CDR3 DNA: TGTGCCAGCAGTCGTTTGAGGGGGGGCTTGTACAATGAGCAGTTCTTC
clone size: -
D gene: -
J gene: TRBJ2-1
V gene: TRBV28

CDR3 protein: CASSPGGNEQYF
CDR3 DNA: TGTGCCAGCTCACCGGGGGGGAACGAGCAGTACTTC
clone size: -
D gene: TRBD2
J gene: TRBJ2-7
V gene: TRBV18

CDR3 protein: CALRGTNTEAFF
CDR3 DNA: TGTGCCCTTCGGGGGACGAACACTGAAGCTTTCTTT
clone size: -
D gene: -
J gene: TRBJ1-1
V gene: TRBV10-3

CDR3 protein: CASSFTGTLNTEAFF
CDR3 DNA: TGCGCCAGCAGCTTTACAGGGACGCTGAACACTGAAGCTTTCTTT
clone size: -
D gene: -
J gene: TRBJ1-1
V gene: TRBV5-1

CDR3 protein: CASSLGTGYGYTF
CDR3 DNA: TGTGCCAGCAGCTTAGGGACGGGGTATGGCTACACCTTC
clone size: -
D gene: -
J gene: TRBJ1-2
V gene: TRBV7-9

CDR3 protein: CASSMTGNEQFF
CDR3 DNA: TGCGCCAGCAGCATGACCGGGAATGAGCAGTTCTTC
clone size: once
D gene: -
J gene: TRBJ2-1
V gene: TRBV5-1

CDR3 protein: CASSFRLAGVITGETQYF
CDR3 DNA: TGTGCCAGCAGCTTTAGACTAGCGGGGGTCATTACGGGAGAGACCCAGTACTTC
clone size: -
D gene: TRBD2
J gene: TRBJ2-5
V gene: TRBV7-3

CDR3 protein: CAISERRGGTGELFF
CDR3 DNA: TGTGCCATCAGTGAGAGAAGGGGAGGCACCGGGGAGCTGTTTTTT
clone size: few
D gene: -
J gene: TRBJ2-2
V gene: TRBV10-3

CDR3 protein: CASGLTGGGEAFF
CDR3 DNA: TGTGCCAGCGGACTTACAGGGGGTGGTGAAGCTTTCTTT
clone size: -
D gene: TRBD1
J gene: TRBJ1-1
V gene: TRBV7-9

CDR3 protein: CAWSVGSGHSGNTIYF
CDR3 DNA: TGTGCCTGGAGTGTCGGCTCAGGGCACTCTGGAAACACCATATATTTT
clone size: -
D gene: -
J gene: TRBJ1-3
V gene: TRBV30

CDR3 protein: CASSQRGIYGYTF
CDR3 DNA: TGTGCCAGCAGCCAAAGGGGGATCTATGGCTACACCTTC
clone size: -
D gene: -
J gene: TRBJ1-2
V gene: TRBV3-1/TRBV3-2

CDR3 protein: CASSLADRGPKGYTF
CDR3 DNA: TGTGCCAGCAGCTTGGCGGACAGGGGGCCTAAAGGCTACACCTTC
clone size: -
D gene: TRBD1
J gene: TRBJ1-2
V gene: TRBV7-9

CDR3 protein: CASSSGTAYGYTF
CDR3 DNA: TGTGCCAGCAGTTCCGGGACAGCCTATGGCTACACCTTC
clone size: few
D gene: TRBD1
J gene: TRBJ1-2
V gene: TRBV2

CDR3 protein: CASSVGVNYGYTF
CDR3 DNA: TGTGCCAGCAGCGTCGGGGTCAACTATGGCTACACCTTC
clone size: once
D gene: -
J gene: TRBJ1-2
V gene: TRBV9

CDR3 protein: CASSQGRDSSGNTIYF
CDR3 DNA: TGCGCCAGCAGCCAGGGCCGGGACAGCTCTGGAAACACCATATATTTT
clone size: once
D gene: TRBD1
J gene: TRBJ1-3
V gene: TRBV4-1

CDR3 protein: CASSPLEVREQWHGYTF
CDR3 DNA: TGTGCCAGCAGCCCCCTGGAGGTTCGGGAACAGTGGCATGGCTACACCTTC
clone size: -
D gene: -
J gene: TRBJ1-2
V gene: TRBV28

CDR3 protein: CASSAQGAGNTEAFF
CDR3 DNA: TGCGCCAGCAGCGCACAGGGGGCGGGAAACACTGAAGCTTTCTTT
clone size: -
D gene: TRBD1
J gene: TRBJ1-1
V gene: TRBV5-1

CDR3 protein: CASSLGTSRVSTYEQYF
CDR3 DNA: TGTGCCAGCAGTCTCGGGACTAGCCGAGTCTCTACCTACGAGCAGTACTTC
clone size: once
D gene: TRBD2
J gene: TRBJ2-7
V gene: TRBV27

CDR3 protein: CASSLGTGDIYGYTF
CDR3 DNA: TGCGCCAGCAGCCTGGGGACAGGGGACATCTATGGCTACACCTTC
clone size: -
D gene: TRBD1
J gene: TRBJ1-2
V gene: TRBV5-1

CDR3 protein: CASSLEGQINQPQHF
CDR3 DNA: TGTGCCAGCAGCTTGGAGGGACAGATCAATCAGCCCCAGCATTTT
clone size: -
D gene: TRBD1
J gene: TRBJ1-5
V gene: TRBV5-8